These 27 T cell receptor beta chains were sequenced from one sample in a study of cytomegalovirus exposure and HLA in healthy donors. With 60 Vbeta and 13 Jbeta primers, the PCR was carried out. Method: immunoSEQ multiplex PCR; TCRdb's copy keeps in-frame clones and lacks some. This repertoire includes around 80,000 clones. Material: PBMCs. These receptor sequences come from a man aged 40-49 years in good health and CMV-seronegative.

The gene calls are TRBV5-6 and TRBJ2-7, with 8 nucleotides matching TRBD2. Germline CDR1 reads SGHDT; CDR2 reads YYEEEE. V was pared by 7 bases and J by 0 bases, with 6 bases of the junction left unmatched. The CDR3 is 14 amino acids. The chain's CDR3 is CASGRGGSSYEQYF. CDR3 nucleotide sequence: TGTGCCAGCGGCCGGGGGGGTAGCTCCTACGAGCAGTACTTC.

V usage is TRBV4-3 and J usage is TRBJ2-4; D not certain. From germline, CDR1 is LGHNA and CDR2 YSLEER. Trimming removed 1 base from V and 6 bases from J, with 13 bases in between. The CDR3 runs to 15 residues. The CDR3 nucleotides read TGCGCCAGCAGCCAAGCGGAATGGGCCCCAAACATTCAGTACTTC. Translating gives CASSQAEWAPNIQYF.

CDR3 loop: CASSPRGYEKLFF. For the CDR3, the DNA is TGTGCCAGCTCCCCCAGGGGGTATGAAAAACTGTTTTTT. The genes are TRBV18 and TRBJ1-4, with TRBD1 identical over 7 bases. Germline V gene lookup returns CDR1 KGHSH and CDR2 LQKENI. V gave up 6 bases and J gave up 6 bases; unmatched junction bases: 4. The CDR3 runs to 13 residues.

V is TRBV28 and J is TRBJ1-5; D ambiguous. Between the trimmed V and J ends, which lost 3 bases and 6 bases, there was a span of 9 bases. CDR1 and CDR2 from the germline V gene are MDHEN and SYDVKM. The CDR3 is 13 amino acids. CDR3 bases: TGTGCCAGCAGTTTGGCCTCCCCTCAGCCCCAGCATTTT. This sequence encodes CASSLASPQPQHF.

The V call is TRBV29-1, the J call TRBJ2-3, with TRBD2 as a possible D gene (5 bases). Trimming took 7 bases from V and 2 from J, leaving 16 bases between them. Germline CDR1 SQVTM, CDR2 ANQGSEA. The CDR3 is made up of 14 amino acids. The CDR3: CSARPQDFTDTQYF. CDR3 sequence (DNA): TGCAGCGCCCGGCCCCAGGACTTCACAGATACGCAGTATTTT.

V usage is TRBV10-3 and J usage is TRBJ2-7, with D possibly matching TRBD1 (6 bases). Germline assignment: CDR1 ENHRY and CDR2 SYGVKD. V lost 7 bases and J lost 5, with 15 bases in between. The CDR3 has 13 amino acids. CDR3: CAINQQGEDEQYF. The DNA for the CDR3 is TGTGCCATCAACCAACAGGGTGAGGACGAGCAGTACTTC.

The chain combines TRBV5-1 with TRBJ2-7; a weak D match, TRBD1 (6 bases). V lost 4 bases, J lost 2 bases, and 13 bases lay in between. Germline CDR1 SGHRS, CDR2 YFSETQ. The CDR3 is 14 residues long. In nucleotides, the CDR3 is TGCGCCAGCAGCATGGTGAAGGGGGCCTACGAGCAGTACTTC. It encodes CASSMVKGAYEQYF.

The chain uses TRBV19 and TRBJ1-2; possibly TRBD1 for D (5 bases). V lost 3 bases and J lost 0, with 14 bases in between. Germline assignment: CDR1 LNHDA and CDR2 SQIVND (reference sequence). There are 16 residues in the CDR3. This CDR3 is CASSMWRGSANYGYTF. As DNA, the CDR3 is TGTGCCAGTAGTATGTGGCGGGGGTCCGCTAACTATGGCTACACCTTC.

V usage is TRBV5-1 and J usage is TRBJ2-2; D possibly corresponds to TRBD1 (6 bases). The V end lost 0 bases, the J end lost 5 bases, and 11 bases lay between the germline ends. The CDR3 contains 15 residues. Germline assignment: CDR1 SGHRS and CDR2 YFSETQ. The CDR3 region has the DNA TGCGCCAGCAGCTTGGAACAGGGTCGGACCGGGGAGCTGTTTTTT. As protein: CASSLEQGRTGELFF.

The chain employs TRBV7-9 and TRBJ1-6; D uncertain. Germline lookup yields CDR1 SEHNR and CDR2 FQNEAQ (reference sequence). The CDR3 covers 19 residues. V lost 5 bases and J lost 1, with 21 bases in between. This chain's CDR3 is CASSRPLVRPSSYNSPLHF. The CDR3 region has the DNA TGTGCCAGCAGCCGCCCACTGGTTCGTCCCTCGTCCTATAATTCACCCCTCCACTTT.

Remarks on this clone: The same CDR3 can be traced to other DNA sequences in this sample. CDR3 sequence (DNA): TGTGCCAGCATCCCTTTAGGCATCTTACAGGACAATGAGCAGTTCTTC. Translated: CASIPLGILQDNEQFF. The chain combines TRBV28 with TRBJ2-1, with D perhaps TRBD1 (5 bases). The CDR3 consists of 16 residues. V was pared by 7 bases and J by 5 bases, with 21 bases between. Per the germline V gene, CDR1 is MDHEN and CDR2 is SYDVKM.

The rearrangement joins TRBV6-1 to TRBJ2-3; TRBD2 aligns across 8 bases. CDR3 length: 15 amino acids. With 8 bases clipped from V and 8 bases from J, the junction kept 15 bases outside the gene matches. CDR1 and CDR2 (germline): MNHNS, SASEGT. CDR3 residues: CASRSGLVAEGTQYF. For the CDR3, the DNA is TGTGCCAGCCGCTCGGGACTAGTCGCCGAAGGTACGCAGTATTTT.

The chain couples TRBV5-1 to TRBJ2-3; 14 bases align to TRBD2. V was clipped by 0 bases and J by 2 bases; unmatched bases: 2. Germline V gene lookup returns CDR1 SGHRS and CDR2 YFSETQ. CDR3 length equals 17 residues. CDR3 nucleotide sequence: TGCGCCAGCAGCTTGGGGACTAGCGGGGGGCCCACAGATACGCAGTATTTT. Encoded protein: CASSLGTSGGPTDTQYF.

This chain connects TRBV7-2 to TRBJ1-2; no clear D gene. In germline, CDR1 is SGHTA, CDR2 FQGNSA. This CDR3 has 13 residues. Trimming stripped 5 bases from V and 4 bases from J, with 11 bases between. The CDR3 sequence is CASSQEVSYGYTF. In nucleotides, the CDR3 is TGTGCCAGCAGCCAAGAGGTGTCCTATGGCTACACCTTC.

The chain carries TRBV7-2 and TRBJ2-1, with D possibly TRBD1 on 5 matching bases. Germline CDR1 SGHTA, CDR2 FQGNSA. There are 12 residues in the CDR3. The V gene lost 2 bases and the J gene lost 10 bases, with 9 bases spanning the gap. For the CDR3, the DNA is TGTGCCAGCAGCTTACTACGGACAGAGCAGTTCTTC. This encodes CASSLLRTEQFF. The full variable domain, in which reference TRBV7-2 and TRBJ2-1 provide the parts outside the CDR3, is GAGVSQSPSNKVTEKGKDVELRCDPISGHTALYWYRQSLGQGLEFLIYFQGNSAPDKSGLPSDRFSAERTGGSVSTLTIQRTQQEDSAVYLCASSLLRTEQFFGPGTRLTVL.

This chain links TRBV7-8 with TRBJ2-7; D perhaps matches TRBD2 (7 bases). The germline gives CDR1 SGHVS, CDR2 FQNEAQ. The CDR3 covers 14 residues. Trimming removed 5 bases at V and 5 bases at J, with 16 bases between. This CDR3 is CASSDGGGRDEQYF. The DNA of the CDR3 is TGTGCCAGCAGCGATGGGGGGGGGCGCGACGAGCAGTACTTC.

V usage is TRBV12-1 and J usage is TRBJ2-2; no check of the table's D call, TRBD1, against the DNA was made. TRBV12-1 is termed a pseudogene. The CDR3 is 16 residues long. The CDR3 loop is CASSLPPDSRTGELFF. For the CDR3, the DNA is TGTGCCAGCAGCTTACCCCCGGACAGCAGGACCGGGGAGCTGTTTTTT.

The CDR3 is CASSLESYNSPLHF. For the CDR3, the DNA is TGTGCCAGCAGCTTGGAGAGTTATAATTCACCCCTCCACTTT. V gene TRBV5-4 combines with J gene TRBJ1-6; no clear D. The CDR3 sequence is 14 residues long. Between the trimmed V and J ends, which lost 0 bases and 4 bases, there was a span of 5 bases. Germline-derived CDR1 and CDR2 are SGHNT and YYREEE (reference sequence).

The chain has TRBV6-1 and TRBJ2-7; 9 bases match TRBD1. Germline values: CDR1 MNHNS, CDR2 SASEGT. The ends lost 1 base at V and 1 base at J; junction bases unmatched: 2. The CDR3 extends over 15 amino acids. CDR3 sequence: CASSEGGQGSYEQYF. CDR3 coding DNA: TGTGCCAGCAGTGAAGGGGGACAGGGATCCTACGAGCAGTACTTC.

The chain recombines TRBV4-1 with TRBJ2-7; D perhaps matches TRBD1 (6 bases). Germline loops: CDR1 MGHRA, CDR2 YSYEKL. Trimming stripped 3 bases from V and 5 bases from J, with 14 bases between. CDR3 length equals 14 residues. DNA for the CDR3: TGCGCCAGCAGCCACACCCCACAGGGCCACGAGCAGTACTTC. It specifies CASSHTPQGHEQYF.

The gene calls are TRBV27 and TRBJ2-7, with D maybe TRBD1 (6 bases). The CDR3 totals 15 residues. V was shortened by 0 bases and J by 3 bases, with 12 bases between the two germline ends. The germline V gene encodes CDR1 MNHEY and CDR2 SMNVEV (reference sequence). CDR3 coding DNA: TGTGCCAGCAGTTTATCTGGGGGCGGGTACTACGAGCAGTACTTC. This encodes CASSLSGGGYYEQYF.

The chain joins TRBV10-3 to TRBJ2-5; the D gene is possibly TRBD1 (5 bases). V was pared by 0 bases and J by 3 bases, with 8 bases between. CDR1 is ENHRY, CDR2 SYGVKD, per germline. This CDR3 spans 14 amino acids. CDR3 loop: CAISESAREETQYF. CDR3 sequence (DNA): TGTGCCATCAGTGAGTCGGCCAGGGAAGAGACCCAGTACTTC.

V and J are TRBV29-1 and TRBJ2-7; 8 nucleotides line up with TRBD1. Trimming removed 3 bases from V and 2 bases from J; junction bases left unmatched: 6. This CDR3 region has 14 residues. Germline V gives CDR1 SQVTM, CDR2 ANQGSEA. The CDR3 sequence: CSVENRDRTYEQYF. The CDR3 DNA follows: TGCAGCGTTGAGAACCGGGACAGGACCTACGAGCAGTACTTC.

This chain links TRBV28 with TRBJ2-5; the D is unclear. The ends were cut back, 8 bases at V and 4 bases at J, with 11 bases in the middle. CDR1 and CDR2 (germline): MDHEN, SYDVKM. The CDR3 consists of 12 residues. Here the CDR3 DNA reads TGTGCCAGCGAGTCCCCGGGAGAGACCCAGTACTTC. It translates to CASESPGETQYF.

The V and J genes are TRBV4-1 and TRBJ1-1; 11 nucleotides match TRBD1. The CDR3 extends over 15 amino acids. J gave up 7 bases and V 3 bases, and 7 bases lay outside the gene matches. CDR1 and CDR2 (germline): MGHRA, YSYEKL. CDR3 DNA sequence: TGCGCCAGCAGCCATACCCGGACAGGGGGCATTGAAGCTTTCTTT. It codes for CASSHTRTGGIEAFF.

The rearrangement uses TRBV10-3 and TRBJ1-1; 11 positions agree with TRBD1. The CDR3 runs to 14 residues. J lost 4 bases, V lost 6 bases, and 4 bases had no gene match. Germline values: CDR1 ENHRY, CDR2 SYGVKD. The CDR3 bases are TGTGCCATCAGATCCGGGACAGGGGGCACTGAAGCTTTCTTT. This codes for CAIRSGTGGTEAFF.

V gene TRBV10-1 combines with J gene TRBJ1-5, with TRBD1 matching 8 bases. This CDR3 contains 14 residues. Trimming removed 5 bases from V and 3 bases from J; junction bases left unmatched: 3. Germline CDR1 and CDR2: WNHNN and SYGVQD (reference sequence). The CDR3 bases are TGCGCCAGCAGTCGGGGACAGGTCAATCAGCCCCAGCATTTT. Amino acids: CASSRGQVNQPQHF.